A selection of T cell receptor beta chains follows, all from one sample in a study of cytomegalovirus exposure and HLA in healthy donors. Only in-frame clones appear in the TCRdb table, and some are missing; sequencing was by immunoSEQ multiplex PCR. The sample records about 150,000 clones, roughly 82% being singletons. The sequenced material came from PBMCs. Receptors were obtained from a woman between 50 and 59 years old in good health and CMV-seropositive. Each CDR3 is given with its conserved first and last residue. Clone size appears in some rows only: once, few, many, or a class for an expanded clone.

CDR3	size	V	J
CASGIGGPRADTQYF	.	TRBV27	TRBJ2-3
CASSETGANQPQHF	.	TRBV27	TRBJ1-5
CASSSSDFTDTQYF	.	TRBV9	TRBJ2-3
CASSPRFAGELFF	.	TRBV27	TRBJ2-2
CASSLYRVGADTQYF	.	TRBV27	TRBJ2-3
CSSSLERNEQFF	once	TRBV7-9	TRBJ2-1
CASSLGPTGASDQPQHF	.	TRBV11-2	TRBJ1-5
CSVVILGVGLADTQYF	.	TRBV29-1	TRBJ2-3
CASSLVSGLGYEQYF	.	TRBV13	TRBJ2-7
CASSGGSQETQYF	few	TRBV9	TRBJ2-5
CASSAPGQATNYGYTF	.	TRBV25-1	TRBJ1-2
CASSFGLAESTDTQYF	.	TRBV7-6	TRBJ2-3
CASSVGPGLPTVSEQFF	.	TRBV9	TRBJ2-1
CASRNRGVWGRTGTGELFF	.	TRBV2	TRBJ2-2
CASSPTSGGGVFNEQFF	.	TRBV27	TRBJ2-1
CAWTSSGNTIYF	.	TRBV30	TRBJ1-3
CSVESQGHYGYTF	.	TRBV29-1	TRBJ1-2
CASSYMDRGQETQYF	.	TRBV6-5	TRBJ2-5
CAISSGLSYEQYF	few	TRBV2	TRBJ2-7
CASSYRDRGHGYTF	.	TRBV5-4	TRBJ1-2
CASSLEDIGSYTHEQYF	once	TRBV5-8	TRBJ2-7
CAWSVRQGNTIYF	once	TRBV30	TRBJ1-3
CASSSGGAPYEQYF	.	TRBV6-5	TRBJ2-7
CASSSGAITEAFF	.	TRBV5-1	TRBJ1-1
CASTLPGQGKYGYTF	.	TRBV27	TRBJ1-2
CASSYGPGLASDTQYF	once	TRBV5-1	TRBJ2-3